Below are 4 T cell receptor beta chains sequenced from a single sample in a study of shared clonotypes between healthy human individuals. The table came from immunoSEQ multiplex PCR; TCRdb's copy has only in-frame clones and leaves some out. The sample lists about 1.9 million clones, 85% to 95% seen once, with approximately 1.7% in the top ten. CD45RO-negative, CCR7-selected cells formed the naive CD8 fraction, which excluded terminally differentiated effector memory CD45RA+ cells. Sample: naive CD8+ T cells from PBMCs. The source is a young man in good health. Some clones in this sample may be carry-over from other donors' samples.

The genes are TRBV19 and TRBJ2-1; 11 bases map to TRBD2. Germline values: CDR1 LNHDA, CDR2 SQIVND (reference sequence). V lost 1 base, J lost 9 bases, and 2 bases stayed unmatched. The CDR3 has 14 residues. The CDR3 coding sequence is TGTGCCAGTAGTATAGGGACTAGCGGGTTTGAGCAGTTCTTC. Amino acid sequence: CASSIGTSGFEQFF.

The gene calls are TRBV4-3 and TRBJ1-2, with no clear D. Germline loops: CDR1 LGHNA, CDR2 YSLEER. The CDR3 is made up of 15 amino acids. Trimming removed 0 bases from V and 4 bases from J, with 12 bases in between. The CDR3 nucleotides read TGCGCCAGCAGCCAAGATAGTGGCCAGACCTATGGCTACACCTTC. Amino acid sequence: CASSQDSGQTYGYTF.

The chain is built from TRBV7-3 and TRBJ2-3, with 14 bases identical to TRBD2. The CDR3 consists of 16 residues. Germline values: CDR1 SGHTA, CDR2 FQGTGA. Germline trimming cut 4 bases from V and 5 bases from J; bases unmatched to any gene: 5. CDR3 residues: CASSSGLAGVGDTQYF. The CDR3 DNA follows: TGTGCCAGCAGCTCGGGACTAGCGGGAGTTGGAGATACGCAGTATTTT.

The V gene is TRBV2, the J gene TRBJ2-5; D tentatively reads TRBD1 or TRBD2 (5 bases each). Germline V gives CDR1 SNHLY, CDR2 FYNNEI. This CDR3 is built from 16 residues. The V gene lost 6 bases and the J gene lost 4 bases, with 21 bases spanning the gap. The CDR3 reads CASSLPGTDRPETQYF. CDR3 nucleotide sequence: TGTGCCAGCAGCCTGCCAGGGACGGATCGGCCAGAGACCCAGTACTTC.